One TCR beta chain is described in this entry. Antigen: not known. Stated treatment: about 20 received Ad26.COV2.S at low or high dose, single or two shots; roughly 5 received placebo; per-sample allocation not given. At day 63 after the first vaccine or placebo injection, samples were drawn. The sample is drawn from a study of Ad26.COV2.S vaccination and SARS-CoV-2 variants. Study in general: Into the muscle, Ad26.COV2.S was dosed once or twice, 56 days apart.

Trimming took off 5 bases at V and 11 bases at J, with 12 bases between the two ends. The CDR3 contains 11 residues. Germline-derived CDR1 and CDR2 are LGHDT and YNNKEL (reference sequence). Data came from immunoSEQ multiplex PCR; TCRdb stores just in-frame clones and leaves some out. The sample shows 350,000 to 500,000 clones, over 75% of them seen only once. Study outcomes and limitations: Comparability of non-spike TCR breadth was observed across vaccine and placebo recipients. Higher spike-specific TCR breadth was found in vaccine recipients than in placebo recipients.

This sequence joins TRBV3-1 (or the pseudogene TRBV3-2) and TRBJ1-1; possibly TRBD1 for D (5 bases). The specimen comprised peripheral blood, sampled in a trial of Ad26.COV2.S vaccine versus placebo. The TCR comes from a person between 18 and 60 years old who received the Ad26.COV2.S COVID-19 vaccine or a placebo. The CDR3 sequence is CASSYQGVAFF. Written as DNA, the CDR3 is TGTGCCAGCAGCTACCAGGGAGTGGCTTTCTTT.